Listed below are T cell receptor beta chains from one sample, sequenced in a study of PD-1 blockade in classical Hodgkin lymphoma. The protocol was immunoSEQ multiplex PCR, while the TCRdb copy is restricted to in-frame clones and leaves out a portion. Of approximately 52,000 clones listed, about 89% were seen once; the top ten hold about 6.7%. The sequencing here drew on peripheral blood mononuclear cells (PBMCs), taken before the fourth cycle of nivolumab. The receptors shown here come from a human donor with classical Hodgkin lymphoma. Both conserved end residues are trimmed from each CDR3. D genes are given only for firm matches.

ASSQDLGGMDTEAF TRBJ1-1 TRBV4-3 .
AIRGSYNEQF TRBJ2-1 TRBV10-3 .
ASSWGQSYNEQF TRBJ2-1 TRBV27 TRBD1
ASSEVMTVSRGELF TRBJ2-2 TRBV6-1 .
ASSQVLAKNIQY TRBJ2-4 TRBV4-3 .
ASSFLPGGLTDTQY TRBJ2-3 TRBV27 .
ASSELSGRSYGYT TRBJ1-2 TRBV6-1 .
AIRPGQGSYEQY TRBJ2-7 TRBV10-3 TRBD1
ASSPRTGQGYNSPLH TRBJ1-6 TRBV7-2 TRBD1
ASSLARWSTEAF TRBJ1-1 TRBV5-1 .
ASRGTGYSGNTIY TRBJ1-3 TRBV6-4 TRBD1
ASSPSDRTSTF TRBJ2-1 TRBV6-1 .
ASSFRTSGGGELF TRBJ2-2 TRBV6-5 TRBD2
ASSLVSGGRTQY TRBJ2-5 TRBV7-8 TRBD2
ASSSSSGANVLT TRBJ2-6 TRBV5-1 .
ASSPTSGQGGQPQH TRBJ1-5 TRBV28 TRBD1
ASSQGLGGVYEQY TRBJ2-7 TRBV14 TRBD2
ASSLSRGTGELF TRBJ2-2 TRBV7-6 TRBD1
ASSQPRQGPNTGELF TRBJ2-2 TRBV4-1 TRBD1
ASSGGGGSYEQY TRBJ2-7 TRBV11-2 TRBD2
ASSPGLAETQY TRBJ2-5 TRBV5-1 TRBD2
ASSLAGVSYNSPLH TRBJ1-6 TRBV13 .
ATSRDQGPSHEQY TRBJ2-7 TRBV15 .
ASTGGPPSYGYT TRBJ1-2 TRBV27 .
ASSLSAYGYT TRBJ1-2 TRBV28 .
ASSEYLPGQGYNEQF TRBJ2-1 TRBV10-1 TRBD1
ASSLTSGDSYEQY TRBJ2-7 TRBV7-2 TRBD2
ATSRVGETQY TRBJ2-5 TRBV15 .
ASSLAGQQETQY TRBJ2-5 TRBV7-2 .
ASSLFLAGAFQETQY TRBJ2-5 TRBV28 TRBD2
ASSQIGGAGVIYEQY TRBJ2-7 TRBV4-1 .
ASSYVGGETQY TRBJ2-5 TRBV6-6 .
ASSFIVGGRLGEQY . TRBV5-6 TRBD2
ASSLAGGTEAF TRBJ1-1 TRBV11-3 TRBD1
SVQPGQSFLGYT TRBJ1-2 TRBV29-1 TRBD1
ASSLLGGLAGGNEQF TRBJ2-1 TRBV7-9 TRBD2
ASSLAGQGGEKLF TRBJ1-4 TRBV5-1 TRBD1
ASSSGKKQY TRBJ2-7 TRBV6-1 TRBD2
ASNLAGAHYEQY TRBJ2-7 TRBV28 TRBD2
ASMGPGGQPQH TRBJ1-5 TRBV19 .
ANDPSNHTDTQY TRBJ2-3 TRBV28 .
ASSIDQSDTQY TRBJ2-3 TRBV19 .